One sample yielded the 4 T cell receptor beta chains listed below, sequenced in a study of cytomegalovirus exposure and HLA in healthy donors. The PCR used 60 Vbeta and 13 Jbeta primers. Sequenced by immunoSEQ multiplex PCR; TCRdb stores in-frame clones only, minus some. Of roughly 140,000 clones listed, 70% to 80% are singletons. Sequenced material: PBMCs. These receptors all come from a young man in good health and CMV-seronegative.

The gene calls are TRBV2 and TRBJ1-2, with 9 bases lining up with TRBD1. The CDR3 extends over 13 amino acids. Germline V lookup: CDR1 SNHLY, CDR2 FYNNEI. V shed 8 bases, J shed 8 bases, and the junction held 9 bases outside the gene matches. The CDR3 coding sequence is TGTGCCAGCCGGGGGACAGGGTTTGAGGGCTACACCTTC. This sequence encodes CASRGTGFEGYTF.

As DNA, the CDR3 is TGTGCCAGCAGCTTGGCCACTAGACGAGGGGAGACCCAGTACTTC. This codes for CASSLATRRGETQYF. This rearrangement joins TRBV5-8 to TRBJ2-5; a weak D match, TRBD2 (5 bases). Trimming shortened V by 0 bases and J by 5 bases, and 14 bases separated the two germline ends. This CDR3 has 15 residues. Germline lookup yields CDR1 SGHTS and CDR2 YDEGEE.

V and J are TRBV9 and TRBJ2-1; 8 nucleotides agree with TRBD2. Germline V gene sequence: CDR1 SGDLS, CDR2 YYNGEE. This CDR3 is built from 13 residues. The ends lost 3 bases at V and 9 bases at J; junction bases unmatched: 5. Here the CDR3 DNA reads TGTGCCAGCAGCGAGCGACTAGCGAGTGAGCAGTTCTTC. It specifies CASSERLASEQFF.

The chain has TRBV4-1 and TRBJ2-5; D call uncertain. The J call may not be correct, given that the DNA end is closer to TRBJ2-7. This CDR3 has 12 residues. Germline CDR1 MGHRA, CDR2 YSYEKL. CDR3 protein: CASSQDLYEQYF. The CDR3 DNA reads TGCGCCAGCAGCCAAGATCTCTACGAGCAGTACTTC.